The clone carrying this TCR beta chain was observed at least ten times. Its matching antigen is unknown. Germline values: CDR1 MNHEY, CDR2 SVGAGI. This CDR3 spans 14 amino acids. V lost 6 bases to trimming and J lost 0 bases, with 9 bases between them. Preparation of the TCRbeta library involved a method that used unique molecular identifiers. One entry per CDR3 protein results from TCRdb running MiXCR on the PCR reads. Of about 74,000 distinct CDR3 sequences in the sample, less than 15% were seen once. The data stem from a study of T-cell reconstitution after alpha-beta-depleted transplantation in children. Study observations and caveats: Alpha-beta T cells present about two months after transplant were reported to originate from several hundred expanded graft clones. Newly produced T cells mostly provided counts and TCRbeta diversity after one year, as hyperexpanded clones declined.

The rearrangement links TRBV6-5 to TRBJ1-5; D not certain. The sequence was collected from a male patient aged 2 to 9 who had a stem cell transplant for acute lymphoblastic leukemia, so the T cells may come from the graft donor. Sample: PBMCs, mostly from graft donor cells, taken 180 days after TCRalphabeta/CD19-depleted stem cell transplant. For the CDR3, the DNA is TGTGCCAGCAGACAGATATATAGCAATCAGCCCCAGCATTTT. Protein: CASRQIYSNQPQHF.